The rows below give T cell receptor beta chains drawn from one sample of a study of blood T cell repertoires in COVID-19. Produced via immunoSEQ multiplex PCR; TCRdb's table is partial and in-frame only. The data hold about 50,000 clones, with around 84% observed a single time. The sample taken for sequencing was peripheral blood. These receptors were collected from a man between 65 and 80 years old with acute or convalescent COVID-19. Both conserved end residues are trimmed from each CDR3. A D gene is named only where the DNA matches it firmly.

V gene,J gene,D gene,CDR3 protein
TRBV19,TRBJ2-7,TRBD1,ASKGTGTYEQY
TRBV7-2,TRBJ1-1,.,ASSLGGGLMNTEAF
TRBV7-2,TRBJ1-5,TRBD1,ASSAQGSNQPQH
TRBV4-3,TRBJ1-1,TRBD1,ASSHLDRANTEAF
TRBV5-4,TRBJ2-5,TRBD2,ASSQRDYLETQY
TRBV4-1,TRBJ1-5,.,ASSQTTSPGGWDQPQH
TRBV19,TRBJ1-4,.,ASSMGLTFNEKLF
TRBV14,TRBJ2-1,TRBD2,ASSRPGGSYNEQF
TRBV28,TRBJ1-2,.,ASSLRGSAYGYT
TRBV11-2,TRBJ2-5,.,ASIRTNIQETQY
TRBV5-1,TRBJ1-5,.,ASSLNSNSNQPQH
TRBV6-2/TRBV6-3,TRBJ2-6,.,ASSSVVRHSGANVLT
TRBV19,TRBJ2-2,.,ASSERNTGELF
TRBV6-5,TRBJ1-5,.,ASSDSSNQPQH
TRBV9,TRBJ2-2,.,ASSVDSRGELF
TRBV27,TRBJ2-5,TRBD1,ASRYTGGRETQY
TRBV4-1,TRBJ1-5,TRBD1,ASSQGTGENQPQH
TRBV14,TRBJ2-1,.,ASSQEHGGPMKQF
TRBV19,TRBJ1-4,.,ASSARGEKLF
TRBV4-3,TRBJ1-4,TRBD1,ASSQNPWTGGEKLF
TRBV6-6,TRBJ1-1,TRBD1,ASRPGTGGRAEAF
TRBV5-8,TRBJ1-1,TRBD1,ASSKGQVNTEAF
TRBV11-2,TRBJ2-5,.,ASSLRGGAVEETQY
TRBV5-1,TRBJ2-4,.,ASSLDSAKNIQY
TRBV5-1,TRBJ2-5,TRBD1,ACHKPGQGQETQY
TRBV27,TRBJ2-1,.,ASSLTVGLYNEQF